What follows is one TCR beta chain and its context. What it binds is not known. The germline V and J ends were trimmed by 6 bases and 2 bases, with 15 bases remaining between them. The CDR3 is 15 residues long. In germline, CDR1 is MNHNY, CDR2 SVGAGI (reference sequence). This sample is drawn from a study of T cells in localized non-small cell lung cancer. Broader study findings: Higher adjacent-lung clonality was associated with shorter survival.

The repertoire was sequenced with immunoSEQ multiplex PCR; TCRdb's copy has only in-frame clones and lacks some. The profile shows 35,000 to 40,000 clones, around 88% of them singletons. The V gene is TRBV6-6, the J gene TRBJ2-3; D might be TRBD2 (6 bases). The TCR was taken from a man aged 40-75 years with stage I lung adenocarcinoma. Material: peripheral blood, obtained before any cancer treatment. The CDR3 sequence: CASRNSGASTDTQYF. CDR3 DNA sequence: TGTGCCAGCAGGAATAGCGGAGCGTCCACAGATACGCAGTATTTT.